This T cell receptor beta chain was captured in a study of cytotoxic CD8 clonotypes in ibrutinib-treated CLL. Study in general: Response was recorded as partial in around 25 patients and complete in 2; at median approximately 63 months, approximately 14 remained remitted and roughly 12 had progressed.

CDR1 is GTSNPN and CDR2 is SVGIG in the germline V gene (reference sequence). The CDR3 has 13 amino acids. Trimming removed 4 bases at V and 4 bases at J, with 13 bases between. In regard to this clone: Its antigen remains unidentified. This specimen includes other DNA sequences encoding the same CDR3.

Profiled with immunoSEQ multiplex PCR; TCRdb holds only in-frame clones, not every one. The sample records about 140,000 clones, approximately 89% being singletons. General study findings and limits: Measured clonality at baseline was greater than in age-matched healthy donors and tracked with circulating CD8+ T-cell counts.

The gene calls are TRBV30 and TRBJ1-1; possibly TRBD1 for D (5 bases). This specimen was PBMCs, taken after 12 months of ibrutinib treatment. This receptor was identified in a human donor with chronic lymphocytic leukemia. The CDR3 reads CAWTVRGGTEAFF. The CDR3 DNA sequence: TGTGCCTGGACCGTCCGGGGCGGCACTGAAGCTTTCTTT.